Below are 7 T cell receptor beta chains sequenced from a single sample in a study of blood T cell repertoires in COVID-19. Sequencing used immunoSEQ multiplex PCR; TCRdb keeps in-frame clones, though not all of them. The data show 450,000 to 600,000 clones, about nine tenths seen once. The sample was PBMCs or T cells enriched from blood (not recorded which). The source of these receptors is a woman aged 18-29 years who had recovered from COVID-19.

In DNA, the CDR3 is TGCGCCAGCAGTGAGTCGTCCGAGGGGCCCCAGCATTTT. This encodes CASSESSEGPQHF. This sequence joins TRBV10-1 and TRBJ1-5; D is undetermined. The CDR3 is 13 residues long. Germline V CDR1 and CDR2: WNHNN, SYGVQD (reference sequence). Trimming removed 0 bases at V and 9 bases at J, with 9 bases between.

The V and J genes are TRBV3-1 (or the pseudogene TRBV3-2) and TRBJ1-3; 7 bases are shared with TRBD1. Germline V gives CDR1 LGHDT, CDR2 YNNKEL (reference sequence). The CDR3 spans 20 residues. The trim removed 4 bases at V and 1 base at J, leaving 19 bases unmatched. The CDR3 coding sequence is TGTGCCAGCAGCCCCCTGCGAGACTCCTTCAGGGGACAGTCTGGAAACACCATATATTTT. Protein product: CASSPLRDSFRGQSGNTIYF.

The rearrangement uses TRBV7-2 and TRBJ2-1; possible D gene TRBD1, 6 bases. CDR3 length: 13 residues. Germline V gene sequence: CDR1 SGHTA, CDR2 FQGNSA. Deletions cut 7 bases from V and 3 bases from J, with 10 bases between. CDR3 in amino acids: CASTLDSYNEQFF. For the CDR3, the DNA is TGTGCCAGCACCCTGGACAGCTACAATGAGCAGTTCTTC.

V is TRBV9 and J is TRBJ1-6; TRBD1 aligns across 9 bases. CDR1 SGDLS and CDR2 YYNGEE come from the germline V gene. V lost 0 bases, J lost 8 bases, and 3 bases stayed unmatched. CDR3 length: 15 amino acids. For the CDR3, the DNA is TGTGCCAGCAGCGTAGAGACAGGGGGAGATTCACCCCTCCACTTT. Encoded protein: CASSVETGGDSPLHF.

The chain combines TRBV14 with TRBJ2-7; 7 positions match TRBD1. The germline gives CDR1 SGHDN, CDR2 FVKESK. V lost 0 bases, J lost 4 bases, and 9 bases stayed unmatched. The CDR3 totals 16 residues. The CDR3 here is CASSQDRGGYEYEQYF. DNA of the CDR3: TGTGCCAGCAGCCAAGATCGAGGGGGCTATGAGTACGAGCAGTACTTC.

CDR3 sequence reads: CASDVQGATEAFF. CDR3 nucleotide sequence: TGTGCCAGCGATGTACAGGGGGCGACTGAAGCTTTCTTT. This chain links TRBV28 with TRBJ1-1, with 9 bases matching TRBD1. Trimming removed 8 bases from V and 5 bases from J; junction bases left unmatched: 6. The CDR3 totals 13 residues. Germline assignment: CDR1 MDHEN and CDR2 SYDVKM.

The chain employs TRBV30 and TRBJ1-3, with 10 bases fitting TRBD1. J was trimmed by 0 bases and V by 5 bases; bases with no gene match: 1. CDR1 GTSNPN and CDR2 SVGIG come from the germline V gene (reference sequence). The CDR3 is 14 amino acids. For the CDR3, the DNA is TGTGCCTGGGGACAGGGGGTCTCTGGAAACACCATATATTTT. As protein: CAWGQGVSGNTIYF.